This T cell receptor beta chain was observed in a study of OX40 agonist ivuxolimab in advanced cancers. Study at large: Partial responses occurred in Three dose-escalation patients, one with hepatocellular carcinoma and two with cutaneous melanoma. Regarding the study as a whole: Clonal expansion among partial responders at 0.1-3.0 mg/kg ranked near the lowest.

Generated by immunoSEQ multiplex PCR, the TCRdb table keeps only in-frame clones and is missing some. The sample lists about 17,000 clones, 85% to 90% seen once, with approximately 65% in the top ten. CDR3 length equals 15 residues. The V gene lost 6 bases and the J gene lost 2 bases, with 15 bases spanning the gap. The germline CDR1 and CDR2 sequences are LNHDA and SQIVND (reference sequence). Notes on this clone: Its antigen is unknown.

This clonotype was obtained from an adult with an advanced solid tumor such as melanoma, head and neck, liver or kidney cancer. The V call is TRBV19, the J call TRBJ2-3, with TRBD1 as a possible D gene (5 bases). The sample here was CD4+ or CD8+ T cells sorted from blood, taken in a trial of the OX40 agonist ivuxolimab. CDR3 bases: TGTGCCAGTAGATCGTTCCAGGGAATCACAGATACGCAGTATTTT. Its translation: CASRSFQGITDTQYF.